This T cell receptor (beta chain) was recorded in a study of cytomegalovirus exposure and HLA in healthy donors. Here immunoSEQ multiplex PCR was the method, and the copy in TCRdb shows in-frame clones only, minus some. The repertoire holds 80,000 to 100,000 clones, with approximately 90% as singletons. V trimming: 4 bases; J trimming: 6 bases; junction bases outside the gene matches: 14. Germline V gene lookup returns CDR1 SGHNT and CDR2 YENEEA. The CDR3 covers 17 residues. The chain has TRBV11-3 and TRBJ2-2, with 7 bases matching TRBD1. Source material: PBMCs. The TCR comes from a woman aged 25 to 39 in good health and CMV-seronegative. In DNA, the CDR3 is TGTGCCAGCAGCTCTATCTTTGGGACAGAGCACGCCGGGGAGCTGTTTTTT. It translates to CASSSIFGTEHAGELFF.